The 14 T cell receptor beta chains reported below all come from one sample, sequenced in a study of response to subunit inactivated influenza vaccine. Each CDR3 protein gets one entry after TCRdb re-called the RT-PCR reads with MiXCR. The table has about 540,000 distinct CDR3 sequences, around a quarter seen once; the top ten hold approximately 3%. The same sample was also studied in work on T cells expressing NK-cell markers. From that study: What made the TCR beta cDNA was 5'RACE template switching with UMIs.

Here the sequenced sample was CD4+ T cells sorted from PBMCs, taken less than 13 days after vaccination. The receptors come from a man between 45 and 60 years old who received an inactivated influenza vaccine.

The chain carries TRBV10-3 and TRBJ1-5; perhaps TRBD1 as D (6 bases). The CDR3 totals 14 residues. Trimming pared 4 bases from V and 6 bases from J, leaving 13 bases between. The germline V gene encodes CDR1 ENHRY and CDR2 SYGVKD. CDR3 sequence reads: CAISGSGAGQPQHF. The CDR3 region has the DNA TGTGCCATCAGTGGCTCAGGGGCAGGTCAGCCCCAGCATTTT.

CDR3 DNA: TGTGCCAGCAGTGCCGGGACAGGGGGCGTCGAGCAGTACTTC. This sequence encodes CASSAGTGGVEQYF. The V gene is TRBV25-1, the J gene TRBJ2-7; the match to TRBD1 covers 12 bases. The CDR3 contains 14 residues. The germline V gene has CDR1 MGHDK and CDR2 SYGVNS. V shed 4 bases, J shed 6 bases, and the junction held 4 bases outside the gene matches.

This clonotype was recorded only once. This rearrangement joins TRBV10-3 to TRBJ2-1; D is uncertain. Germline V CDR1 and CDR2: ENHRY, SYGVKD. V lost 4 bases and J lost 7, with 20 bases in between. The CDR3 has 16 residues. CDR3 in DNA: TGTGCCATCAGTGGTTCTATCCTCTCCCAATGGAATGAGCAGTTCTTC. Amino acids: CAISGSILSQWNEQFF.

This clonotype was found many times. The chain employs TRBV3-1 and TRBJ2-7; D is ambiguous. Germline V gene sequence: CDR1 LGHDT, CDR2 YNNKEL (reference sequence). Trimming removed 4 bases at V and 3 bases at J, with 16 bases between. The CDR3 is 15 residues long. CDR3: CASSPTLSQIYEQYF. DNA of the CDR3: TGTGCCAGCAGCCCGACTCTGTCGCAGATCTACGAGCAGTACTTC.

This clonotype was counted once. This chain links TRBV5-1 with TRBJ2-2; perhaps D is TRBD1 or TRBD2 (5 bases each). Looked up from germline, CDR1 is SGHRS and CDR2 is YFSETQ. The CDR3 loop spans 16 amino acids. Trimming stripped 3 bases from V and 1 base from J, with 13 bases between. CDR3 loop: CASSSPGPRNTGELFF. CDR3 in DNA: TGCGCCAGCAGCTCGCCGGGACCGCGGAACACCGGGGAGCTGTTTTTT.

Notes on this clonotype: A read error may explain this, as a much larger clone is one base away. The chain uses TRBV29-1 and TRBJ2-5; D is possibly TRBD2 (6 bases). CDR3 length: 12 amino acids. CDR1 SQVTM and CDR2 ANQGSEA come from the germline V gene. CDR3 region: CSVEFRRETKYF. The DNA for the CDR3 is TGCAGCGTTGAATTTAGACGGGAGACCAAGTACTTC.

This chain uses TRBV12-3 or TRBV12-4 with TRBJ2-7; perhaps D is TRBD1 or TRBD2 (6 bases each). CDR3 length: 13 amino acids. V was shortened by 1 base and J by 6 bases, with 10 bases between the two germline ends. The CDR3 sequence is CASSLVKGGEQYF. In DNA, the CDR3 is TGTGCCAGCAGTTTAGTTAAGGGGGGCGAGCAGTACTTC.

The chain recombines TRBV29-1 with TRBJ1-1; possible D gene TRBD1, 6 bases. V lost 0 bases, J lost 8 bases, and 13 bases lay in between. Germline V gives CDR1 SQVTM, CDR2 ANQGSEA. This CDR3 has 13 residues. As DNA, the CDR3 is TGCAGCGTTGAAGATCTGGCGGGACACGAAGCTTTCTTT. Translation: CSVEDLAGHEAFF.

The chain carries TRBV20-1 and TRBJ2-3; D is undetermined. The CDR3 length is 15 residues. With 0 bases removed from V and 4 bases from J, the gap between germline ends came to 14 bases. CDR1 and CDR2 (germline): DFQATT, SNEGSKA (reference sequence). CDR3 loop: CSARDPVDGADTQYF. CDR3 sequence (DNA): TGCAGTGCTAGAGACCCAGTGGACGGCGCAGATACGCAGTATTTT.

The J gene is TRBJ2-5, the V gene TRBV7-8, with 11 bases aligning to TRBD2. The V and J ends lost 1 base and 5 bases, in that order; junction bases with no gene match: 12. CDR1 and CDR2 from the germline V gene are SGHVS and FQNEAQ. This CDR3 spans 18 amino acids. CDR3 nucleotides: TGTGCCAGCAGCTTAGTGTCCGGGACTAGCGGTCTAGGGGAGACCCAGTACTTC. It encodes CASSLVSGTSGLGETQYF.

This clonotype was counted only a few times. The J gene is TRBJ2-1, the V gene TRBV20-1, with D uncertain. The CDR3 runs 15 residues. V lost 0 bases to trimming and J lost 7 bases, with 16 bases between them. Germline-derived CDR1 and CDR2 are DFQATT and SNEGSKA (reference sequence). The CDR3 is CSARDVSRSGNEQFF. The CDR3 DNA reads TGCAGTGCTAGAGACGTTAGCCGCTCTGGGAATGAGCAGTTCTTC.

The V and J genes are TRBV5-5 and TRBJ2-7, with 8 bases fitting TRBD1. The length of the CDR3 is 14 residues. With 4 bases clipped from V and 2 bases from J, the junction kept 5 bases outside the gene matches. Germline values: CDR1 SGHKS, CDR2 YYEKEE (reference sequence). CDR3 loop: CASSVGTGPYEQYF. DNA for the CDR3: TGTGCCAGCAGCGTAGGGACAGGCCCCTACGAGCAGTACTTC.

This sequence joins TRBV9 and TRBJ2-2; 8 bases align to TRBD1. The CDR3 is made up of 16 amino acids. Germline CDR1 is SGDLS and CDR2 is YYNGEE. Trimming cost V 4 bases and J 5 bases; bases outside gene matches: 10. The CDR3 sequence: CASSPPGQVTTGELFF. The CDR3 coding sequence is TGTGCCAGCAGCCCGCCGGGACAGGTTACTACCGGGGAGCTGTTTTTT.

This chain links TRBV6-5 with TRBJ2-1; TRBD2 matches 11 bases. The CDR3 runs 15 residues. Losses at the gene ends were 1 base for V and 7 bases for J; bases not matched to a gene: 3. Germline V gives CDR1 MNHEY, CDR2 SVGAGI. The CDR3 sequence: CASSYLTSGINEQFF. The CDR3 DNA is TGTGCCAGCAGTTACTTGACTAGCGGGATAAATGAGCAGTTCTTC.